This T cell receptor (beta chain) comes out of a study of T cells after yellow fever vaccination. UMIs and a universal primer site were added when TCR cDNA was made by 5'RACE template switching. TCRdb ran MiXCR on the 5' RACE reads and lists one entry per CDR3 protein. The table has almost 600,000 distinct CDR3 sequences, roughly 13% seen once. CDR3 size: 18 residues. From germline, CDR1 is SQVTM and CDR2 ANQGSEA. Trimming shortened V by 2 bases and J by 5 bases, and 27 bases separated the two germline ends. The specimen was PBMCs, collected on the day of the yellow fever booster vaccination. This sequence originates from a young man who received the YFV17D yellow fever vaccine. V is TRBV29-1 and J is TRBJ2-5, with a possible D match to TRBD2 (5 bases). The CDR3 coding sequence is TGCAGCGTTGAATTCGTGGGTCGCGACGGGATTTCAGATGAGACCCAGTACTTC. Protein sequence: CSVEFVGRDGISDETQYF.